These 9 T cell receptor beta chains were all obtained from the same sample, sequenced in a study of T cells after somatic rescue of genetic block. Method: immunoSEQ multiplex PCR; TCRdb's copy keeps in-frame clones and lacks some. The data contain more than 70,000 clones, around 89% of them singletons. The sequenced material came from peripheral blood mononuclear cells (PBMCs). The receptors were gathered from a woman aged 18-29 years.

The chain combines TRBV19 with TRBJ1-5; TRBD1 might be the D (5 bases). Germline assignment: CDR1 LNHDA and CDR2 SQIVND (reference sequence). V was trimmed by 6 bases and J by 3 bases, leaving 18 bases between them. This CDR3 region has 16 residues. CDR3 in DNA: TGTGCCAGTAGGCCCCGGGGCCGCGGAGTCAATCAGCCCCAGCATTTT. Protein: CASRPRGRGVNQPQHF.

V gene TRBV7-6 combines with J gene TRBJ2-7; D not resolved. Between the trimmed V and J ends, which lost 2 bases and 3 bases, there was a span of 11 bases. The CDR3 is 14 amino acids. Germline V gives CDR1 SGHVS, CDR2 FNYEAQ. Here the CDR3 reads CASSLKQQYYEQYF. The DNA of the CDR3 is TGTGCCAGCAGCTTAAAGCAACAGTACTACGAGCAGTACTTC.

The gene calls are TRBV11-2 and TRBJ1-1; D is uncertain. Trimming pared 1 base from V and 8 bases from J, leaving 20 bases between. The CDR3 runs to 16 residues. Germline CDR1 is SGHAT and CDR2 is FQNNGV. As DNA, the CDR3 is TGTGCCAGCAGCTTAGCGCTTCAAGGAGGGAGAGCGGAAGCTTTCTTT. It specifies CASSLALQGGRAEAFF.

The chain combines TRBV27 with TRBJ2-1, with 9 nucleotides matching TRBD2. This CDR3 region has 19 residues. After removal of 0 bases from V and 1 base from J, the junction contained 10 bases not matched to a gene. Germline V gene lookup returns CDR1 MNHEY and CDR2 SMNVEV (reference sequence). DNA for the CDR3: TGTGCCAGCAGTTTATCGTCCTCCCCCGGACTAGCGTCCTACAATGAGCAGTTCTTC. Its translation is CASSLSSSPGLASYNEQFF.

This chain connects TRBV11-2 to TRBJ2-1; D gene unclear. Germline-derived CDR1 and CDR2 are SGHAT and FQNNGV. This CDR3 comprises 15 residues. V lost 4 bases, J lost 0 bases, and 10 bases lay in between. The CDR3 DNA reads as TGTGCCAGCAGCTCCACTCCCAGCTCCTACAATGAGCAGTTCTTC. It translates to CASSSTPSSYNEQFF. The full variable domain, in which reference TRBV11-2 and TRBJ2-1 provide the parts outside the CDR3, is EAGVAQSPRYKIIEKRQSVAFWCNPISGHATLYWYQQILGQGPKLLIQFQNNGVVDDSQLPKDRFSAERLKGVDSTLKIQPAKLEDSAVYLCASSSTPSSYNEQFFGPGTRLTVL.

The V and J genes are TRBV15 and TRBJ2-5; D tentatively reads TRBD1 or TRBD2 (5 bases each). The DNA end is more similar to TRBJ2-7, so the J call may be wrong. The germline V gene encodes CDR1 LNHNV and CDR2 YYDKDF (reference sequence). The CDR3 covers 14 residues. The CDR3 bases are TGTGCCACCAGCAGAGGGGACGAAGCCTACGAGCAGTACTTC. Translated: CATSRGDEAYEQYF.

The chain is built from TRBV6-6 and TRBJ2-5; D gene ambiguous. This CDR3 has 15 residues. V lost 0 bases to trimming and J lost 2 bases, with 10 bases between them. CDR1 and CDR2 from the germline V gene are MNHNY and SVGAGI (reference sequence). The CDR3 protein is CASSYSTGPQETQYF. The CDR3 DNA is TGTGCCAGCAGTTACTCGACCGGGCCACAAGAGACCCAGTACTTC.

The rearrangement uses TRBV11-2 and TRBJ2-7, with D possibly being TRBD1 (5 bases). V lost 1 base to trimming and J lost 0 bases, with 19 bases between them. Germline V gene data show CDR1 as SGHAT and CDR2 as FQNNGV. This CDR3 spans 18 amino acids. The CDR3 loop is CASSLGGPVSGHSYEQYF. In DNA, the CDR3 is TGTGCCAGCAGCTTAGGGGGCCCAGTGTCAGGGCACTCCTACGAGCAGTACTTC.

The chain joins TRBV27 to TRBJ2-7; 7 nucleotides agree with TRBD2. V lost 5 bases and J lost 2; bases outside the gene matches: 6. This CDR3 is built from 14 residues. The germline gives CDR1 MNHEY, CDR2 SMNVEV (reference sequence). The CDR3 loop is CASSGRLATYEQYF. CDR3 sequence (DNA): TGTGCCAGCAGTGGACGACTAGCTACCTACGAGCAGTACTTC.